Listed below are T cell receptor beta chains from one sample, sequenced in a study of siplizumab effects on memory and regulatory T cells. Profiling relied on immunoSEQ multiplex PCR, and the TCRdb table lists in-frame clones only, not all of them. The data contain about 64,000 clones, nearly 98% of them singletons. The sequenced sample was naive CD8+ T cells sorted from blood. The receptors derive from a human donor in good health. CDR3s leave out the opening cysteine and the closing phenylalanine or tryptophan. Rows may omit the clone size; those that give it use once, few, many or a size class.

TRBV9 | . | ASSSSGGAFDEQF
TRBV5-4 | . | ASSSTGTSTDTQY
TRBV19 | . | ASSLSTGTASYEQY
TRBV30 | . | AWGSGGNYGYT
TRBV7-3 | . | ASSSSGGADNEQF
TRBV11-2 | once | ASSLGPAGTYEQY
TRBV7-2 | . | ASSLGGGSSEAF
TRBV21-1 | . | ASSKWTGAGSTDTQY
TRBV19 | . | ASSMEGSGANVLT
TRBV10-1 | . | ASISSGNGYT
TRBV4-1 | . | ASSQGPGANEQY
TRBV4-1 | . | ASSPMGGTGMSPLH
TRBV7-6 | once | ASSFGMYNEQF
TRBV11-3 | . | ASSSRIKTHNEQF
TRBV19 | . | ASSIPGGTEAF
TRBV7-2 | once | ASSSLEDTQY
TRBV11-3 | . | ASSTGDRGRGYT
TRBV29-1 | . | SVEDSTAGNYNEQF
TRBV19 | . | ASSAGHPAF
TRBV7-3 | . | ASSLSGGPLVTQY
TRBV5-1 | . | ASSFAGYSYEQY
TRBV7-1 | . | ASSYFYEQY
TRBV5-1 | . | ASSLAAGSNYGYT
TRBV11-2 | . | ASSSYSSGSGYT
TRBV28 | . | ASSSGGGLGAF
TRBV19 | . | ASSIGLVSGANNEQF
TRBV11-2 | . | ASSPTWDRVLGYT
TRBV7-6 | . | ASSFLQGLNYEQY
TRBV9 | . | ASSVAQETQY
TRBV6-5 | . | ASSSTGVGYT
TRBV27 | . | ASSSFGVPSPLH
TRBV9 | . | ASSVQDSGIETQY
TRBV15 | . | ATSTTDRQETQY
TRBV7-8 | once | ASSLEMASGGVSYEQY
TRBV5-6 | once | ASSSSWTSGGRETQY
TRBV19 | . | ASSSDRGSSYEQY
TRBV13 | . | ASSPSGPYEQY
TRBV6-1 | . | ASSEGLAVYGYT
TRBV9 | . | ASSAGEYEQY
TRBV4-3 | . | ASSQDPLGPEAF
TRBV5-6 | . | ASSLVDRMNTEAF
TRBV2 | . | ASSDRGLVTYEQY
TRBV6-4 | . | ASSVRGRETQY
TRBV2 | . | ASNIEPGQSNQPQH
TRBV27 | . | ASSYRQAYEQY
TRBV5-8 | . | ASRVSTDTQY
TRBV4-1 | . | ASSQEATDTNYGYT
TRBV30 | . | AWNRDTGNTIY
TRBV5-1 | . | ASSLGTVYEQY
TRBV27 | . | ASSLQRGGRGETQY
TRBV28 | . | ASSTYREGGPETQY
TRBV4-3 | . | ASSQDPLTGNYGYT